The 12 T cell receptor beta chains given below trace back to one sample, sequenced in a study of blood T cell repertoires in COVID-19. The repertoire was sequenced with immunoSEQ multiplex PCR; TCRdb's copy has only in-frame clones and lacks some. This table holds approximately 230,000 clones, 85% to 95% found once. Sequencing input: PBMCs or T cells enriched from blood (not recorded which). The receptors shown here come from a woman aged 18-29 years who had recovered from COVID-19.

CDR3 sequence reads: CASSPRTPSGNTIYF. In DNA form, the CDR3 reads TGCGCCAGCAGTCCTCGGACACCCTCTGGAAACACCATATATTTT. The chain links TRBV5-1 to TRBJ1-3; tentatively, D is TRBD1 (5 bases). The CDR3 loop spans 15 amino acids. The V gene lost 5 bases and the J gene lost 0 bases, with 12 bases spanning the gap. Germline CDR1 is SGHRS and CDR2 is YFSETQ.

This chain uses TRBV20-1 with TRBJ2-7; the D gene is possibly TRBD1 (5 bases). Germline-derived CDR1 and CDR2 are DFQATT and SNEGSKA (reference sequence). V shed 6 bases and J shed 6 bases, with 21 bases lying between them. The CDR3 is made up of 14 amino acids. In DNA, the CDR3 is TGCAGTGCGAGTACTGGGGCCTGGGATCTCGAGCAGTACTTC. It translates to CSASTGAWDLEQYF.

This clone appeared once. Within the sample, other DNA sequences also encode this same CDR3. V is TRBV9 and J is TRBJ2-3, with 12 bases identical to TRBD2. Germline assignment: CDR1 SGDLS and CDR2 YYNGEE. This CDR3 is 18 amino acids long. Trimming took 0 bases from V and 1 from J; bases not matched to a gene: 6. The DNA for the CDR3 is TGTGCCAGCAGCGTAGTGGCTAGCGGGGGGGCGGGCACAGATACGCAGTATTTT. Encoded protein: CASSVVASGGAGTDTQYF. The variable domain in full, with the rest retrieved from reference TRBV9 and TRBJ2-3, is DSGVTQTPKHLITATGQRVTLRCSPRSGDLSVYWYQQSLDQGLQFLIQYYNGEERAKGNILERFSAQQFPDLHSELNLSSLELGDSALYFCASSVVASGGAGTDTQYFGPGTRLTVL.

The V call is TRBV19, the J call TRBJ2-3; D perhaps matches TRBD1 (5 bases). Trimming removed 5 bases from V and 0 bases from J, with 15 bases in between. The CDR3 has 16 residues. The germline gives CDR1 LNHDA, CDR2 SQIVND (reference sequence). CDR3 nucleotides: TGTGCCAGTAGTCTAGGTACAGGCGCTAGCACAGATACGCAGTATTTT. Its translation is CASSLGTGASTDTQYF.

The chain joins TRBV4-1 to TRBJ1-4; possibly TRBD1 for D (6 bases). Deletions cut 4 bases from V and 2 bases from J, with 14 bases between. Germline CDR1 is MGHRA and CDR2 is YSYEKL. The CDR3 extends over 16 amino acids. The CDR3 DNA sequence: TGCGCCAGCAGCCTATTTCCCAGGGGTACTAATGAAAAACTGTTTTTT. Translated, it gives CASSLFPRGTNEKLFF.

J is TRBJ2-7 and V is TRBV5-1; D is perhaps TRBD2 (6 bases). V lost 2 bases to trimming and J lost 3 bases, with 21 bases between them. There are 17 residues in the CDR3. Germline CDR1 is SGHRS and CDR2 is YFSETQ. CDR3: CASSFFSGWDFRYEQYF. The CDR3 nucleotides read TGCGCCAGCAGCTTCTTTTCCGGGTGGGACTTCCGCTACGAGCAGTACTTC.

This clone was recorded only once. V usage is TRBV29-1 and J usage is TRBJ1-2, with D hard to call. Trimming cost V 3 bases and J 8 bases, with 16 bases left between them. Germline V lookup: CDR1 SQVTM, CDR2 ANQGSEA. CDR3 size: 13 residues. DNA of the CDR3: TGCAGCGTTGACAGTCGGCTAGCTACGGGCTACACCTTC. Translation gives CSVDSRLATGYTF. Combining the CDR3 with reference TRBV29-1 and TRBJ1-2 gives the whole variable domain SAVISQKPSRDICQRGTSLTIQCQVDSQVTMMFWYRQQPGQSLTLIATANQGSEATYESGFVIDKFPISRPNLTFSTLTVSNMSPEDSSIYLCSVDSRLATGYTFGSGTRLTVV.

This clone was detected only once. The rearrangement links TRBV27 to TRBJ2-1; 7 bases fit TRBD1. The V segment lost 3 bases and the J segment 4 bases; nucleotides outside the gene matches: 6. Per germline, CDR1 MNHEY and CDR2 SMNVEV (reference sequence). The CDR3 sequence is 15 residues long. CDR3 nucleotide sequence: TGTGCCAGCAGTTTCGGGACAGCCTTATACAATGAGCAGTTCTTC. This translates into CASSFGTALYNEQFF.

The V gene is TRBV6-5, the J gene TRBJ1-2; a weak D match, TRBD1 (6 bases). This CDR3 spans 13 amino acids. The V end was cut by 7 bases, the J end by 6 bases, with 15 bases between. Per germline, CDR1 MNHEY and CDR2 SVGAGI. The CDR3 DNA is TGTGCCAGCAAGGGGGACGCTATCGATGGCTACACCTTC. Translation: CASKGDAIDGYTF.

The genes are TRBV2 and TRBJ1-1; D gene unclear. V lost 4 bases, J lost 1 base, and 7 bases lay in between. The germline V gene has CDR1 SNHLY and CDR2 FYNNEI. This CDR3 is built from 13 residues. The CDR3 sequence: CASSVGGNTEAFF. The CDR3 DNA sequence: TGTGCCAGCAGTGTAGGAGGGAACACTGAAGCTTTCTTT.

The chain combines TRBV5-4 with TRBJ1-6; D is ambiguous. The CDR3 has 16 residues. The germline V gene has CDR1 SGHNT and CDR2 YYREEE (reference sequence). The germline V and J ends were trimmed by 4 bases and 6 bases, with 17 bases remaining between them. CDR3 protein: CASSRSLAGGNSPLHF. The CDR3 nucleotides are TGTGCCAGCAGCCGATCCCTCGCGGGCGGTAATTCACCCCTCCACTTT.

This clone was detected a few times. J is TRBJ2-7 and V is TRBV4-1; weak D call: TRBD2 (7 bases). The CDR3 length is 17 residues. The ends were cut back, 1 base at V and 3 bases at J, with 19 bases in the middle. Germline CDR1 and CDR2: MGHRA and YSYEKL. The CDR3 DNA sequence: TGCGCCAGCAGCCAAGGAGAAGGGGGGGGCGAACTCTACGAGCAGTACTTC. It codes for CASSQGEGGGELYEQYF.